This TCR beta chain emerged from a study of blood T cell repertoires in COVID-19. The repertoire was sequenced with immunoSEQ multiplex PCR; TCRdb's copy has only in-frame clones and lacks some. The sample has fewer than 200,000 clones, about nine tenths seen once. Sequencing used PBMCs or T cells enriched from blood (not recorded which). The clonotype was recovered from a woman aged 18-35 years who had recovered from COVID-19.

The CDR3 region has the DNA TGTGCCAGCAGCCGGGTTAACTCTGGAAACACCATATATTTT. Translating it yields CASSRVNSGNTIYF. V and J are TRBV28 and TRBJ1-3, with unresolved D. The V end was cut by 6 bases, the J end by 0 bases, with 9 bases between. The germline V gene has CDR1 MDHEN and CDR2 SYDVKM. The length of the CDR3 is 14 residues.